This TCR beta chain was documented in a study of identical twins. Findings of the study overall: There were fewer insertions in abundant cord blood beta clonotypes, but memory repertoires showed no such pattern. Out-of-frame beta chain sequences displayed weaker excess sharing between twins.

TCRdb reanalysed the 5' RACE reads using MiXCR and keeps one entry per CDR3 protein. The profile covers some 250,000 distinct CDR3 sequences, with over 5% appearing a single time and roughly 15% taken by the ten largest. Notes on this clonotype: What it binds is unknown.

This sample also belongs to another study, concerning T cells expressing NK-cell markers. That source adds: Most of the eight sequenced donors were classified as HCMV-seropositive, and one was classified as seronegative. In several experiments, sorting was restricted to alpha-beta TCR T cells by an anti-gamma-delta TCR antibody.

Specimen: CD8+ T cells sorted from blood. The TCR was taken from a woman in her late teens or twenties in good health.

CDR3 DNA: TGCGCCAGCAGGCATACATTCTACCAGAGCAATCAGCCCCAGCATTTT. It codes for CASRHTFYQSNQPQHF. This chain joins TRBV4-1 and TRBJ1-5; no clear D. The CDR3 length is 16 residues. V lost 6 bases to trimming and J lost 1 base, with 16 bases between them. Per germline, CDR1 MGHRA and CDR2 YSYEKL.